This T cell receptor beta chain was sequenced for a study of blood T cell repertoires in COVID-19 (TCRdb year 2020). With respect to the entire study: Collaborator samples came from the United States, Italy and Spain and covered acute and convalescent phases of COVID-19. The prospective study material was composed of cDNA or gDNA derived from T cells, B-cell-depleted T cells, or PBMCs. Subjects who had been exposed to COVID-19, were actively infected with it, or had recovered from it provided the deeply sampled blood TCRbeta repertoires that made up the dataset. The repertoires were made available in a free public database intended to serve as a resource for research on the immune response to SARS-CoV-2. The samples were drawn from the first 160 participants of the ongoing ImmuneRACE study and from 950 to 1,500 subjects provided by 6 global collaborators. The sample metadata nearly always contained a de-identified subject ID, COVID-19 status, age in years and sex. Where HLA class I and class II types were available, the types were taken from metadata supplied by the sample provider, not from assay-based typing. Overall results and qualifications from the work: Clinical and demographic metadata were provided uncurated, with the amount varying by source and participant.

Including the terminal cysteine and phenylalanine, the CDR3 comprises 14 residues. Only the CDR3 DNA is retained, 42 bases long and in frame from the first base. Relative to germline, V is 3 bases shorter and J is 7 bases shorter, with 12 bases between their ends. For CDR1 and CDR2, the germline V gene lists SGHTA and FQGTGA. TCRbeta CDR3 regions were amplified from genomic DNA using the immunoSEQ Assay, a bias-controlled multiplex PCR. Regarding the original processing steps: Nucleated cell counts per sample were estimated from amplification of reference gene primers within the assay. Sequence reads were collapsed and filtered to measure the absolute abundance of every unique TCRbeta CDR3 rearrangement. For each sample, productive Simpson clonality was calculated as the square root of Simpson's diversity index across productive rearrangements. TCRdb retrieved this table from immuneACCESS and kept in-frame rearrangements only. Not all clones are present; in checked studies, unresolved V genes account for under half, and no reason is known for the remainder. V, J and clone size are taken as reported in that table, and D and trimming were inferred from the DNA itself. In all, the sample holds 200,000 to 250,000 clones, and roughly four fifths of those were seen once. Of the sample, about 15% is held by the ten largest clones.

Notes on this clone: It has no known antigen specificity. Base qualities are missing; no much larger clone stands one base away.

In the prospective study, participants were roughly 18 to 95 years old, resided in about 25 geographic areas of the United States, and were enrolled through a virtual design. In the prospective study, cohorts were assigned on the basis of participant-reported clinical history obtained from a screening survey and a study questionnaire. Recovered participants in ImmuneRACE Cohort 3 were defined as having two consecutive negative NP/OP PCR tests, clearance from a healthcare professional, or resolution of symptoms. Mobile phlebotomists in the prospective study collected whole blood, serum and a nasopharyngeal or oropharyngeal swab from every participant. Additional blood draws and questionnaires over an approximately 2-month period could optionally be provided by prospective study participants. Prospective study blood samples were shipped either frozen or at room temperature before DNA extraction.

The sequence was obtained from a man in his forties or fifties who had recovered from COVID-19. The sequenced sample was PBMCs or T cells enriched from blood (not recorded which). Rearrangement joined TRBV7-3 to TRBJ2-2; tentative D gene TRBD1, with 5 bases matching. The CDR3: CASSFQGSGGELFF. The DNA sequence reads TGTGCCAGCAGCTTTCAGGGTTCGGGCGGGGAGCTGTTTTTT. Here the CDR3 is joined to the reference TRBV7-3 and TRBJ2-2 genes, and the full variable domain is: GAGVSQTPSNKVTEKGKYVELRCDPISGHTALYWYRQSLGQGPEFLIYFQGTGAADDSGLPNDRFFAVRPEGSVSTLKIQRTERGDSAVYLCASSFQGSGGELFFGEGSRLTVL.